This T cell receptor beta chain derives from a study of blood T cell repertoires in COVID-19. About the research overall: PBMCs, B-cell-depleted T cells, or T cells were the source of the cDNA or gDNA that made up the material.

Self-reported history from a screening survey and questionnaire set each donor's cohort. Per the authors' pipeline: From reference gene primer amplification, estimates of nucleated cell counts were derived. The method was immunoSEQ multiplex PCR; TCRdb's version includes in-frame clones alone and lacks a portion of them. V and J calls and clone size are as listed in that table; D and trimming were resolved from the DNA. Of approximately 380,000 clones in the sample, roughly 91% were seen once. CDR3 length: 12 amino acids. Between the trimmed V and J ends, which lost 9 bases and 7 bases, there was a span of 16 bases. From germline, CDR1 is SGHDT and CDR2 YYEEEE.

The chain combines TRBV5-6 with TRBJ1-2, with D unresolved. The sequence derives from a woman aged 18-30 years who had recovered from COVID-19. The sample taken for sequencing was PBMCs or T cells enriched from blood (not recorded which). CDR3 residues: CATSALGLGYTF. The CDR3 DNA follows: TGTGCCACCTCGGCATTGGGCCTTGGCTACACCTTC.